A single sample gave rise to the 9 T cell receptor beta chains below, sequenced in a study of cytomegalovirus exposure and HLA in healthy donors. Use of 60 Vbeta and 13 Jbeta primers characterized the PCR. The data were produced by immunoSEQ multiplex PCR, yet TCRdb's version contains in-frame clones alone and is incomplete. This table holds hundreds of thousands of clones, approximately 82% found once. The sequenced sample consisted of PBMCs. Receptors were obtained from a male donor in good health and CMV-seronegative.

The V call is TRBV9, the J call TRBJ2-7; 7 positions match TRBD2. Germline CDR1 reads SGDLS; CDR2 reads YYNGEE. The CDR3 totals 16 residues. The V segment lost 4 bases and the J segment 0 bases; nucleotides outside the gene matches: 10. The CDR3 sequence is CASSQTPGGSSYEQYF. CDR3 DNA: TGTGCCAGCAGCCAAACCCCAGGCGGGAGCTCCTACGAGCAGTACTTC.

This chain joins TRBV7-2 and TRBJ2-7, with a possible D match to TRBD2 (5 bases). The CDR3 has 14 amino acids. V dropped 4 bases and J dropped 3 bases, with 13 bases sitting between them. CDR1 and CDR2 (germline): SGHTA, FQGNSA. CDR3 loop: CASSSSQGYYEQYF. CDR3 in DNA: TGTGCCAGCAGCTCTAGCCAAGGGTACTACGAGCAGTACTTC.

This chain connects TRBV6-6 to TRBJ2-5; D may be TRBD2 (7 bases). This CDR3 spans 16 amino acids. CDR1 is MNHNY, CDR2 SVGAGI, per germline (reference sequence). V was pared by 2 bases and J by 4 bases, with 17 bases between. The DNA of the CDR3 is TGTGCCAGCAGTTACGTGGCAGGGCGGGGGCCAGAGACCCAGTACTTC. Its translation is CASSYVAGRGPETQYF.

V and J are TRBV7-9 and TRBJ2-4; 13 bases are shared with TRBD2. V shed 5 bases, J shed 7 bases, and the junction held 14 bases outside the gene matches. Per the germline V gene, CDR1 is SEHNR and CDR2 is FQNEAQ (reference sequence). This CDR3 has 18 residues. The CDR3 nucleotides are TGTGCCAGCAGCCCCCTCGTCCGGACTAGCGGGAGAGGGAACATTCAGTACTTC. Protein: CASSPLVRTSGRGNIQYF. The full variable domain, completed using reference TRBV7-9 and TRBJ2-4, is DTGVSQNPRHKITKRGQNVTFRCDPISEHNRLYWYRQTLGQGPEFLTYFQNEAQLEKSRLLSDRFSAERPKGSFSTLEIQRTEQGDSAMYLCASSPLVRTSGRGNIQYFGAGTRLSVL.

As to this clone: One junction end does not reproduce the germline sequence, and a read error may be involved. This chain links TRBV7-7 with TRBJ2-2; maybe TRBD2 (6 bases). CDR3 length: 15 residues. The germline gives CDR1 SSHAT, CDR2 FNYEAQ (reference sequence). CDR3 region: CASSLTDYPSRELFF. The CDR3 DNA reads as TGTGCTAGCAGTTTAACGGACTACCCTTCACGGGAGCTGTTTTTT.

The J gene is TRBJ2-7, the V gene TRBV7-2; TRBD2 matches 8 bases. Germline V lookup: CDR1 SGHTA, CDR2 FQGNSA. Trimming took 5 bases from V and 5 from J; bases not matched to a gene: 8. This CDR3 is built from 14 residues. This CDR3 reads CASSAGLVTHEQYF. The CDR3, as DNA: TGTGCCAGCAGCGCGGGACTAGTAACCCACGAGCAGTACTTC. Complete variable domain (other parts from reference TRBV7-2 and TRBJ2-7): GAGVSQSPSNKVTEKGKDVELRCDPISGHTALYWYRQSLGQGLEFLIYFQGNSAPDKSGLPSDRFSAERTGGSVSTLTIQRTQQEDSAVYLCASSAGLVTHEQYFGPGTRLTVT.

V and J are TRBV5-6 and TRBJ2-1; no clear D. This CDR3 is 13 amino acids long. Trimming shortened V by 4 bases and J by 7 bases, and 12 bases separated the two germline ends. Per germline, CDR1 SGHDT and CDR2 YYEEEE. CDR3 protein: CASSPEFLNEQFF. The CDR3 coding sequence is TGTGCCAGCAGCCCCGAGTTCCTAAATGAGCAGTTCTTC.

The rearrangement links TRBV7-2 to TRBJ1-2; D gene unclear. V shed 5 bases and J shed 4 bases, with 17 bases lying between them. The V gene's germline CDR1 is SGHTA and CDR2 FQGNSA. The CDR3 consists of 15 residues. The chain's CDR3 is CASSPFNGVAYGYTF. DNA of the CDR3: TGTGCCAGCAGCCCCTTCAACGGGGTCGCCTATGGCTACACCTTC.

V usage is TRBV2 and J usage is TRBJ1-2, with D possibly being TRBD1 (6 bases). The V and J ends lost 4 bases and 10 bases respectively, with 10 bases between them. The CDR3 covers 11 residues. Per the germline V gene, CDR1 is SNHLY and CDR2 is FYNNEI. Here the CDR3 DNA reads TGTGCCAGCAGTGCGGACAGCCACTACACCTTC. Protein: CASSADSHYTF.